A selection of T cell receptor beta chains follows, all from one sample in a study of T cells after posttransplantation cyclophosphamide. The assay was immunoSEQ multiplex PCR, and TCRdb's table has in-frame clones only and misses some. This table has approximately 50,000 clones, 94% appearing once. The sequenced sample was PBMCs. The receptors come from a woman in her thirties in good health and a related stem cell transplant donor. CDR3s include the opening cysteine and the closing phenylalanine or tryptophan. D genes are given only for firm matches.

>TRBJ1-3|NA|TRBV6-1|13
CASRADSGNTIYF
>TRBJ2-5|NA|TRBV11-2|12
CASSRTEETQYF
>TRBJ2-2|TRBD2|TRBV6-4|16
CAPMPWLAGRTGELFF
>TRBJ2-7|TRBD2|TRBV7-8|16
CASSNSGGLSQYEQYF
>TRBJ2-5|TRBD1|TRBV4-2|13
CASSQEQGETQYF
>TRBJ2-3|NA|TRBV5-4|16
CASSLGRRRSTDTQYF
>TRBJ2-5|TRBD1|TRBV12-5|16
CASGSPTGASQETQYF
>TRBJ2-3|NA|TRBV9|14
CASSAGSSTDTQYF
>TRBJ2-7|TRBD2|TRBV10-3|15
CAISASGGDWDEQYF
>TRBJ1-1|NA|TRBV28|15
CASSLLAGKGTEAFF
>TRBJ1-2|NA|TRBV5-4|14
CASSLGTENYGYTF
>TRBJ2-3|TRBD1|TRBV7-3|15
CASNVQGVAPDTQYF
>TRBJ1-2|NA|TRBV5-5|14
CASLQGRSDYGYTF
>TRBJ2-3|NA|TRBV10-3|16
CAISESGPPSTDTQYF
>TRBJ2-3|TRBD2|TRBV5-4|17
CASSLNGGTSVTDTQYF